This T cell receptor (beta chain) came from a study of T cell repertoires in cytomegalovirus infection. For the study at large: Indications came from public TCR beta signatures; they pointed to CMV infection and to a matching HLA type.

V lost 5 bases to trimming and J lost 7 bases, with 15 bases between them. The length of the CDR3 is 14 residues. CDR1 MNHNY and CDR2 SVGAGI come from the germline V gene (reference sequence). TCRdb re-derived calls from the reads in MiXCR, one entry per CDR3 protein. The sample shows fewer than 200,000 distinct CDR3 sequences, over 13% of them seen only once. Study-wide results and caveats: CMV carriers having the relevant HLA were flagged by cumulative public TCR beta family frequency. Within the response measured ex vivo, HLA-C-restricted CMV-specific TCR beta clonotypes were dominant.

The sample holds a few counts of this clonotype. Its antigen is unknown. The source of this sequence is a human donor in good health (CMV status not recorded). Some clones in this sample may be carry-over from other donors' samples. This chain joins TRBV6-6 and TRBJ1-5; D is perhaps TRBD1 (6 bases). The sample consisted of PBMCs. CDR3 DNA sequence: TGTGCCAGCAGTGCATCGGGGGGCGGACAGCCCCAGCATTTT. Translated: CASSASGGGQPQHF.